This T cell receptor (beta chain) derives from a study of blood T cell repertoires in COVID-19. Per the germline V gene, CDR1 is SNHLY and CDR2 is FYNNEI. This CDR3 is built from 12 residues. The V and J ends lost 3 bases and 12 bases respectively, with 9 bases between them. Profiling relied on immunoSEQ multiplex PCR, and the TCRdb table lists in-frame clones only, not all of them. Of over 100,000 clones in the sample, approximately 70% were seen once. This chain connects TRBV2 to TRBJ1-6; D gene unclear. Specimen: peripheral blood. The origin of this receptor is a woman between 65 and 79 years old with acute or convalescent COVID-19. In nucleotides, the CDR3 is TGTGCCAGCAGTGACGAGGCAAAACCCCTCCACTTT. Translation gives CASSDEAKPLHF.